In this sample, the clone carrying this T cell receptor beta chain turned up a few times. What it binds is unknown. This sample was taken from a study of T-cell memory formation after mild COVID-19. Study-wide findings and caveats: Largely, contracting CD4+ clones fell within CM and EM, and contracting CD8+ clones within EMRA.

The CDR3 sequence is 13 residues long. Germline values: CDR1 SGHRS, CDR2 YFSETQ. V was clipped by 5 bases and J by 0 bases, with 7 bases between them. 5'RACE, which relied on constant-segment primers, yielded TCR alpha and TCR beta cDNA libraries carrying sample barcodes and UMIs. TCRdb itself ran the 5' RACE reads through MiXCR, one entry per CDR3 protein. The table includes 290,000 or so distinct CDR3 sequences, roughly a fifth detected once. Sequenced input: PBMCs or a T cell subset sorted from them (not recorded which). The TCR originated in a man aged 18 to 30 who had mild COVID-19 (a few samples of this study predate the infection). Cell type and time point are not known. The chain uses TRBV5-1 and TRBJ2-3, with D perhaps TRBD2 (5 bases). CDR3 in amino acids: CASRGESTDTQYF. CDR3 bases: TGCGCCAGCAGGGGAGAGAGCACAGATACGCAGTATTTT.